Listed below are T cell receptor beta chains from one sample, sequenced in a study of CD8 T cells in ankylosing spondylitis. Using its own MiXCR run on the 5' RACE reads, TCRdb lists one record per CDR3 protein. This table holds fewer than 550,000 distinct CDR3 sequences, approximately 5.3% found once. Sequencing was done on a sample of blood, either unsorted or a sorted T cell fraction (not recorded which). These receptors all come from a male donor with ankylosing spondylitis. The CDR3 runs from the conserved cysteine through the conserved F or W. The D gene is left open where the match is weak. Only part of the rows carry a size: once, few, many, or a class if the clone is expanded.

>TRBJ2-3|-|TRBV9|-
TGTGCCAGCAGCTCTCCAGTCGACCGAGGCACAGATACGCAGTATTTT
CASSSPVDRGTDTQYF
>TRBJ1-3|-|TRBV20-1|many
TGCAGTGCCCCGGGGGGGGCCTTT
CSAPGGAF
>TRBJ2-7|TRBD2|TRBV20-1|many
TGCAGTGGAGTCGCGGGGGGCATGGGGTACGAGCAGTACTTC
CSGVAGGMGYEQYF
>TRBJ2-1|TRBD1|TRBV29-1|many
TGCAGCGTTTATGGGGACAGGGGGCACAATGAGCAGTTCTTC
CSVYGDRGHNEQFF
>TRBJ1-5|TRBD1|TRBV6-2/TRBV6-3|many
TGTGCCAGCAGAAGGACAGGGATGAGCAATCAGCCCCAGCATTTT
CASRRTGMSNQPQHF
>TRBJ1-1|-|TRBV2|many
TGTGCCAGCACCTTTGACAGGATGAACACTGAAGCTTTCTTT
CASTFDRMNTEAFF
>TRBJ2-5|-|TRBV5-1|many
TGCGCCAGCAGCTTGGCCAGGCGGGAAGAGACCCAGTACTTC
CASSLARREETQYF
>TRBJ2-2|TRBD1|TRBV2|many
TGTGCCAGCAGCAACCTGGACAGGGACACCGGGGAGCTGTTTTTT
CASSNLDRDTGELFF
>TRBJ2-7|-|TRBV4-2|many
TGTGCCAGCAGCAACATGATAGGGCGGGATCGTGACTACGAGCAGTACTTC
CASSNMIGRDRDYEQYF
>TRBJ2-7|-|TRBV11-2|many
TGTGCCAGCCAACGGATCCAGGGCCGACACTACGAGCAGTACTTC
CASQRIQGRHYEQYF
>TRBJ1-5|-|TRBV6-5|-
TGTGCCAGCAGTACTCGCCGGAATAGCAATCAGCCCCAGCATTTT
CASSTRRNSNQPQHF
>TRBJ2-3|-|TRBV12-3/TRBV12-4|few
TGTGCCAGCAGTTTCGGGGCGAACACAGATACGCAGTATTTT
CASSFGANTDTQYF
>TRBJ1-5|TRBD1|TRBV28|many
TGTGCCAGCAGTTCCCGGACAGGAACCAGGCCCCAGCATTTT
CASSSRTGTRPQHF
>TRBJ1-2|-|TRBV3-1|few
TGTGCCAGCAGCCATGGGCAGACCAGGAGTGGCTACACCTTC
CASSHGQTRSGYTF
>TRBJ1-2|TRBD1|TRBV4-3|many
TGCGCCAGCAGCCAAGATCGGTGGGACAGGGCTAACTATGGCTACACCTTC
CASSQDRWDRANYGYTF
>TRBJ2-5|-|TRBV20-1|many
TGCAGTGCTAGGAGATTCCGGGATCCTGGGGAGACCCAGTACTTC
CSARRFRDPGETQYF
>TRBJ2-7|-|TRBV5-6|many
TGTGCCAGCAGCTTACGGGACTCCACTTTTTCCGAGCAGTACTTC
CASSLRDSTFSEQYF
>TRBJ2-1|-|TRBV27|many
TGTGCCAGCAGCCACCCCCAGAATGAGCAGTTCTTC
CASSHPQNEQFF
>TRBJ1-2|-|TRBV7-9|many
TGTGCCAGCAGCTCCCGGACAGACTATGGCTACACCTTC
CASSSRTDYGYTF
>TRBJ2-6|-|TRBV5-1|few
TGCGCCAGCAATGAGAGGGGCCTTAGGGGGGCCAACGTCCTGACTTTC
CASNERGLRGANVLTF
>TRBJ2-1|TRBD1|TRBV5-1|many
TGCGCCAGCAGCTTGGAGGGACAGGGTTACAATGAGCAGTTCTTC
CASSLEGQGYNEQFF
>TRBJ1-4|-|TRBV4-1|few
TGCGCCAGCAGCCAAGATGCGGCCCGCAACCTCGCAACTAATGAAAAACTGTTTTTT
CASSQDAARNLATNEKLFF
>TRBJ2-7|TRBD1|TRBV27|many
TGTGCCAGCAGTCCGTCGACAGGGGGTATGTCCTACGAGCAGTACTTC
CASSPSTGGMSYEQYF
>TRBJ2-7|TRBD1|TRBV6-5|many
TGTGCCAGCAGTTTCTACAGGGGATTTGGGTCATACGAGCAGTACTTC
CASSFYRGFGSYEQYF
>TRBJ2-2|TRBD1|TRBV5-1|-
TGCGCCAGCAGCCCCCGGACAGGGGGCGACACCGGGGAGCTGTTTTTT
CASSPRTGGDTGELFF
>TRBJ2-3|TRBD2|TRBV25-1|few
TGTGCCAGCAGTGCCTCCCCACCCGGGGGGTGGACAGATACGCAGTATTTT
CASSASPPGGWTDTQYF
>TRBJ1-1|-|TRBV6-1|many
TGTGCCAGCAGATCGTGGACGGTCTACACTGAAGCTTTCTTT
CASRSWTVYTEAFF
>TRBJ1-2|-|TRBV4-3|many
TGCGCCAGCAGCCAAAGGGGACGGAGGGATGGCTACACCTTC
CASSQRGRRDGYTF
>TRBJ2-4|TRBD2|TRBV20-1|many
TGCAGTGCTAGAGATCCCAGCGGGAGAGGCATTCAGTACTTC
CSARDPSGRGIQYF
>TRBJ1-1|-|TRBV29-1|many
TGCAGCGTTGAAGATTGGACGGACATACCGAACACTGAAGCTTTCTTT
CSVEDWTDIPNTEAFF
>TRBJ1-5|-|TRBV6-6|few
TGTGCCAGCAGTTACAAAAGCGAGCCCCAGCATTTT
CASSYKSEPQHF
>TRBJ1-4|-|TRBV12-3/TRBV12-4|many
TGTGCCAGCAGTAAGACCATACAGCCTGAAAAACTGTTTTTT
CASSKTIQPEKLFF
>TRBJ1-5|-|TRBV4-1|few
TGCGCCAGCAGCCTCACGGGACACGTTAGCAATCAGCCCCAGCATTTT
CASSLTGHVSNQPQHF
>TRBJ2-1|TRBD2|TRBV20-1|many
TGCAGTGCCGCCCTCGGGACTAGCGCCACCAATGAGCAGTTCTTC
CSAALGTSATNEQFF
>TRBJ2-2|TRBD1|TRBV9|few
TGTGCCAGCAGCGTAATGGGACAGGCGAACACCGGGGAGCTGTTTTTT
CASSVMGQANTGELFF
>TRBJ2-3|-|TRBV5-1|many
TGCGCCAGCAGCTTCCGGACAGATAGCACAGATACGCAGTATTTT
CASSFRTDSTDTQYF
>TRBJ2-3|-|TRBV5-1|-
TGCGCCAGCAGCTTGGCCGGAGGGGGCACAGATAAGCAGTATTTT
CASSLAGGGTDKQYF
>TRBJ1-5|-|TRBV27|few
TGTGCCAGCAGTTTACGGCAGGGCCTCAATCAGCCCCAGCATTTT
CASSLRQGLNQPQHF
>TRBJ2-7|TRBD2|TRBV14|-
TGTGCCAGCAGCCAAGAACCCCCCAGCGGGAGGGCCGACTTCTCCGAGCAGTACTTC
CASSQEPPSGRADFSEQYF
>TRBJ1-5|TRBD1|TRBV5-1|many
TGCGCCAGCAGCATCGGGACAGGGGTTTATAGCAATCAGCCCCAGCATTTT
CASSIGTGVYSNQPQHF